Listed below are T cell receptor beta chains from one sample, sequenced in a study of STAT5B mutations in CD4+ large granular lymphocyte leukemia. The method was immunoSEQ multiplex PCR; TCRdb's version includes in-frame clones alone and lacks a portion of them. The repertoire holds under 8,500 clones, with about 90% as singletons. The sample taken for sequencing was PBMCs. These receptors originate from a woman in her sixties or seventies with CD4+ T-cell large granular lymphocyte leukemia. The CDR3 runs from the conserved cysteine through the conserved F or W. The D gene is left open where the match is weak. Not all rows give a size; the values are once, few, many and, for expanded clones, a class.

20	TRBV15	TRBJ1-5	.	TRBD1	CATSSSGQGALKGSNQPQHF	TGTGCCACCAGCAGTTCGGGACAGGGGGCTCTTAAGGGGTCCAATCAGCCCCAGCATTTT
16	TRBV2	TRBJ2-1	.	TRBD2	CASSKTSGGLYNEQFF	TGTGCCAGCAGTAAGACTAGCGGGGGACTATACAATGAGCAGTTCTTC
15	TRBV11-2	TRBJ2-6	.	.	CASSLGPGGANVLTF	TGTGCCAGCAGCTTGGGACCTGGAGGGGCCAACGTCCTGACTTTC
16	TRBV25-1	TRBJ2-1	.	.	CASSDDSPVSYNEQFF	TGTGCCAGCAGTGACGACAGCCCCGTCTCCTACAATGAGCAGTTCTTC
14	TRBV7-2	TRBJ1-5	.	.	CASSYGRFNQPQHF	TGTGCCAGCAGCTATGGACGGTTCAATCAGCCCCAGCATTTT
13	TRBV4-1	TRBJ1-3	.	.	CASSQDSLRPIYF	TGCGCCAGCAGCCAAGACTCCCTGAGACCCATATATTTT
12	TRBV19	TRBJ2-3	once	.	CASSPGGDTQYF	TGTGCCAGTAGCCCTGGGGGTGATACGCAGTATTTT
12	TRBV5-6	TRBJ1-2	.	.	CASSLILGGYTF	TGTGCCAGCAGTCTTATATTAGGTGGCTACACCTTC
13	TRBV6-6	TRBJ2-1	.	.	CASSYRPESGQFF	TGTGCCAGCAGTTACAGACCGGAGTCGGGGCAGTTCTTC
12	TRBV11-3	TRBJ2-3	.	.	CASSSGFDTQYF	TGTGCCAGCAGCTCAGGTTTTGATACGCAGTATTTT
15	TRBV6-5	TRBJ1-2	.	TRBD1	CASSYRIDRDYGYTF	TGTGCCAGCAGTTACCGCATAGACAGGGACTATGGCTACACCTTC
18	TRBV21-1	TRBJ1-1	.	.	CASSKGRASPSRDTEAFF	TGTGCCAGCAGCAAAGGCCGGGCCAGCCCCAGCCGAGACACTGAAGCTTTCTTT
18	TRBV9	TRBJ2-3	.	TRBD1	CASSKGQGTAGKSDTQYF	TGTGCCAGCAGCAAGGGACAGGGCACAGCGGGGAAATCAGATACGCAGTATTTT
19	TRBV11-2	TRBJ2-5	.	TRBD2	CASSLKGLAGGSGQETQYF	TGTGCCAGCAGCTTAAAGGGGCTAGCGGGGGGTTCAGGGCAAGAGACCCAGTACTTC
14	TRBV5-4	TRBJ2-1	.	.	CASSLRGSYNEQFF	TGTGCCAGCAGCTTACGGGGCTCCTACAATGAGCAGTTCTTC
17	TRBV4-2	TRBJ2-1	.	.	CASSQTANSVTYNEQFF	TGTGCCAGCAGCCAGACGGCGAACAGCGTTACCTACAATGAGCAGTTCTTC
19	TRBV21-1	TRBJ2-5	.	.	CASSKVGSGGLQLRETQYF	TGTGCCAGCAGCAAAGTGGGTAGCGGGGGTCTACAATTGAGAGAGACCCAGTACTTC
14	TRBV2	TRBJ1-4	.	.	CASSLTATNEKLFF	TGTGCCAGCAGTCTGACGGCAACTAATGAAAAACTGTTTTTT
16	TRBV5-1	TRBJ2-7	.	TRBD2	CASSGGTSGGVYEQYF	TGCGCCAGCAGCGGCGGGACTAGCGGGGGAGTCTACGAGCAGTACTTC
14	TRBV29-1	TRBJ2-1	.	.	CSVDSRGQVNEQFF	TGCAGCGTTGACTCCAGGGGACAAGTCAATGAGCAGTTCTTC
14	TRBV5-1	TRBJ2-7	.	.	CASSPLEGSYEQYF	TGCGCCAGCAGCCCCCTGGAGGGAAGCTACGAGCAGTACTTC
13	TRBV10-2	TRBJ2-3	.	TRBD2	CATVRGGSDTQYF	TGCGCCACCGTACGGGGGGGCTCAGATACGCAGTATTTT
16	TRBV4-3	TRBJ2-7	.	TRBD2	CASSQGPGLANHEQYF	TGCGCCAGCAGCCAAGGTCCGGGACTAGCGAACCACGAGCAGTACTTC
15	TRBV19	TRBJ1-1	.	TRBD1	CASSIPDRVNTEAFF	TGTGCCAGTAGTATACCCGACAGGGTGAACACTGAAGCTTTCTTT